These 25 T cell receptor beta chains were all obtained from the same sample, sequenced in a study of blood T cell repertoires in COVID-19. Clones were read by immunoSEQ multiplex PCR, and TCRdb kept only the in-frame ones, dropping some. The profile shows roughly 280,000 clones, roughly nine tenths of them singletons. Sequencing was performed on peripheral blood. Receptors were obtained from a man younger than 35 with active or convalescent COVID-19.

This sequence joins TRBV6-2 or TRBV6-3 and TRBJ2-5; 9 bases are shared with TRBD2. V was pared by 5 bases and J by 4 bases, with 11 bases of the junction left unmatched. Germline V CDR1 and CDR2: MNHEY, SVGEGT. This CDR3 is built from 16 residues. The CDR3 region has the DNA TGTGCCAGCAGTAAGGGACTAGCTCCCCAAGGAGAGACCCAGTACTTC. Translated, it gives CASSKGLAPQGETQYF.

V is TRBV29-1 and J is TRBJ2-1, with 7 bases identical to TRBD1. The CDR3 covers 13 residues. Losses at the gene ends were 6 bases for V and 4 bases for J; bases not matched to a gene: 6. CDR1 is SQVTM, CDR2 ANQGSEA, per germline. The CDR3, as DNA: TGCAGCGTCGACAGGGATACTTACAATGAGCAGTTCTTC. Translating gives CSVDRDTYNEQFF.

This clone was observed a single time. The chain links TRBV11-3 to TRBJ2-1; a possible D gene is TRBD2 (5 bases). The CDR3 is 16 amino acids. Germline V gene data show CDR1 as SGHNT and CDR2 as YENEEA. The ends were cut back, 2 bases at V and 2 bases at J, with 13 bases in the middle. CDR3 DNA sequence: TGTGCCAGCAGCTTACTACCGGGGTCCCCCTACAATGAGCAGTTCTTC. Its protein is CASSLLPGSPYNEQFF.

V gene TRBV18 combines with J gene TRBJ1-4; unclear D gene. Per germline, CDR1 KGHSH and CDR2 LQKENI. Trimming stripped 3 bases from V and 8 bases from J, with 10 bases between. This CDR3 has 13 residues. In DNA, the CDR3 is TGTGCCAGCTCACCGGGCCCATTCGAAAAACTGTTTTTT. It encodes CASSPGPFEKLFF.

The genes are TRBV30 and TRBJ2-1; D uncertain. Trimming left V 3 bases short and J 6 bases short, with 6 bases between. There are 11 residues in the CDR3. Germline lookup yields CDR1 GTSNPN and CDR2 SVGIG (reference sequence). CDR3 amino acids: CAWSPRNEQFF. The CDR3 nucleotides are TGTGCCTGGAGCCCCCGCAATGAGCAGTTCTTC.

The chain links TRBV24-1 to TRBJ2-3; TRBD2 agrees at 8 bases. CDR1 and CDR2 from the germline V gene are KGHDR and SFDVKD. The length of the CDR3 is 14 residues. V shed 3 bases and J 12 bases; nucleotides not matched to a gene: 10. Here the CDR3 DNA reads TGTGCCACCAGTGATCCAATAGGTAGCGGGACTCAGTATTTT. It translates to CATSDPIGSGTQYF.

Here the CDR3 reads CASSLGPRNTIYF. The CDR3 region has the DNA TGTGCCAGCAGTTTAGGTCCCAGAAACACCATATATTTT. The gene calls are TRBV12-3 or TRBV12-4 and TRBJ1-3, with D uncertain. Trimming shortened V by 1 base and J by 5 bases, and 6 bases separated the two germline ends. The CDR3 extends over 13 amino acids.

V usage is TRBV3-1 (or the pseudogene TRBV3-2) and J usage is TRBJ1-1; no reliable D call. Trimming pared 4 bases from V and 6 bases from J, leaving 27 bases between. The CDR3 totals 18 residues. Looked up from germline, CDR1 is LGHDT and CDR2 is YNNKEL (reference sequence). CDR3 region: CASSPKTIQRLPFAEAFF. As DNA, the CDR3 is TGTGCCAGCAGCCCGAAAACAATTCAGAGACTTCCTTTTGCTGAAGCTTTCTTT.

The gene calls are TRBV28 and TRBJ1-2; the match to TRBD1 covers 9 bases. Germline-derived CDR1 and CDR2 are MDHEN and SYDVKM. With 3 bases clipped from V and 4 bases from J, the junction kept 6 bases outside the gene matches. The CDR3 length is 15 residues. CDR3 in DNA: TGTGCCAGCAGTTTGCGACAGGGGGGGTTCTATGGCTACACCTTC. This sequence encodes CASSLRQGGFYGYTF.

The V call is TRBV27, the J call TRBJ1-5, with 7 bases matching TRBD1. The CDR3 totals 14 residues. Germline values: CDR1 MNHEY, CDR2 SMNVEV (reference sequence). Trimming removed 4 bases from V and 2 bases from J; junction bases left unmatched: 2. CDR3 nucleotide sequence: TGTGCCAGCAGTTCCGGACAGGGCAATCAGCCCCAGCATTTT. It encodes CASSSGQGNQPQHF.

The CDR3 nucleotides are TGTGCCAGCAGCCCAGGTAAAGTGAGGACTAGCGGACACTCCTACGAGCAGTACTTC. Protein: CASSPGKVRTSGHSYEQYF. This chain joins TRBV21-1 and TRBJ2-7; the D call TRBD2 from the table was never checked on the DNA. TRBV21-1 is a pseudogene locus. CDR3 length equals 19 residues.

Here the CDR3 DNA reads TGTGCCATTCAAAAGGACAAAAGCACAGATACGCAGTATTTT. Its translation is CAIQKDKSTDTQYF. J is TRBJ2-3 and V is TRBV6-5; D possibly corresponds to TRBD1 (5 bases). Per the germline V gene, CDR1 is MNHEY and CDR2 is SVGAGI. This CDR3 is 14 amino acids long. V was shortened by 10 bases and J by 0 bases, with 14 bases between the two germline ends.

The chain couples TRBV28 to TRBJ1-4; D not certain. The CDR3 runs to 15 residues. V lost 7 bases and J lost 0, with 12 bases in between. CDR1 MDHEN and CDR2 SYDVKM come from the germline V gene. CDR3: CASMEGSATNEKLFF. The CDR3 DNA follows: TGTGCCAGCATGGAGGGCAGTGCAACTAATGAAAAACTGTTTTTT.

This chain's CDR3 is CASSGDSLIGAFF. DNA for the CDR3: TGTGCCAGCAGTGGAGACAGCCTGATTGGAGCTTTCTTT. This sequence joins TRBV2 and TRBJ1-1; D perhaps matches TRBD1 (5 bases). CDR1 and CDR2 from the germline V gene are SNHLY and FYNNEI. There are 13 residues in the CDR3. Trimming shortened V by 4 bases and J by 10 bases, and 16 bases separated the two germline ends.

The V and J genes are TRBV6-4 and TRBJ1-1, with no clear D. V shed 4 bases and J shed 4 bases, with 10 bases lying between them. The CDR3 covers 13 residues. Germline loops: CDR1 MRHNA, CDR2 SNTAGT. The CDR3 DNA is TGTGCCAGCAGTGCGGATAGAGGCACTGAAGCTTTCTTT. Amino acid sequence: CASSADRGTEAFF.

This clone was detected a few times. CDR3 sequence reads: CASSLGGGQPQHF. CDR3 coding DNA: TGTGCCAGCAGTTTGGGGGGGGGTCAGCCCCAGCATTTT. The chain has TRBV12-3 or TRBV12-4 and TRBJ1-5, with a possible D match to TRBD1 (5 bases). The CDR3 length is 13 residues. The ends were cut back, 3 bases at V and 6 bases at J, with 9 bases in the middle.

V usage is TRBV27 and J usage is TRBJ1-2; 8 nucleotides match TRBD1. Losses at the gene ends were 6 bases for V and 7 bases for J; bases not matched to a gene: 7. Germline CDR1 MNHEY, CDR2 SMNVEV (reference sequence). The CDR3 covers 13 residues. The CDR3 DNA follows: TGTGCCAGCAGCCCAAGACAGGGGTCTGGCTACACCTTC. Encoded protein: CASSPRQGSGYTF.

This chain links TRBV9 with TRBJ2-1; 9 nucleotides line up with TRBD2. The CDR3 consists of 16 residues. Germline-derived CDR1 and CDR2 are SGDLS and YYNGEE. With 4 bases clipped from V and 5 bases from J, the junction kept 10 bases outside the gene matches. The CDR3 protein is CASSLRQAGGNNEQFF. CDR3 sequence (DNA): TGTGCCAGCAGCCTCCGTCAAGCGGGGGGCAACAATGAGCAGTTCTTC.

The chain recombines TRBV1 with TRBJ2-5; the D call in the table, TRBD2, was not verified against the DNA. TRBV1 is deemed a pseudogene. This CDR3 is built from 17 residues. The CDR3 here is CTSSQGLEGTPGKTQYF. The CDR3 DNA is TGCACCAGCAGCCAAGGATTGGAGGGAACCCCTGGGAAGACCCAGTACTTC.

The V call is TRBV5-4, the J call TRBJ2-5; the match to TRBD2 covers 13 bases. The germline V gene has CDR1 SGHNT and CDR2 YYREEE (reference sequence). CDR3 size: 15 residues. V was clipped by 3 bases and J by 5 bases; unmatched bases: 4. CDR3 region: CASSSGLAGVETQYF. The CDR3 bases are TGTGCCAGCAGCTCCGGACTAGCGGGAGTTGAGACCCAGTACTTC.

The rearrangement uses TRBV2 and TRBJ2-1; the D gene is possibly TRBD2 (6 bases). The germline CDR1 and CDR2 sequences are SNHLY and FYNNEI. Deletions cut 5 bases from V and 5 bases from J, with 22 bases between. The CDR3 is 17 residues long. For the CDR3, the DNA is TGTGCCAGCAGTAGGTCCCCGGGAGCTAGCGCCAACAATGAGCAGTTCTTC. Its translation is CASSRSPGASANNEQFF.

The rearrangement uses TRBV5-1 and TRBJ1-4; D gene ambiguous. Germline assignment: CDR1 SGHRS and CDR2 YFSETQ. Trimming shortened V by 5 bases and J by 7 bases, and 12 bases separated the two germline ends. The CDR3 length is 13 residues. The CDR3 is CASRVAIGEKLFF. Here the CDR3 DNA reads TGCGCCAGCAGAGTGGCAATTGGTGAAAAACTGTTTTTT.

Points on this clone: Other DNA sequences in this sample translate to the same CDR3. The gene calls are TRBV6-5 and TRBJ2-7; 11 bases fit TRBD1. With 6 bases clipped from V and 3 bases from J, the junction kept 4 bases outside the gene matches. The germline gives CDR1 MNHEY, CDR2 SVGAGI. The CDR3 is 14 residues long. The CDR3 coding sequence is TGTGCCAGCAGCACCGGGACAGGGGGCTACGAGCAGTACTTC. Translating gives CASSTGTGGYEQYF.

V gene TRBV19 combines with J gene TRBJ2-7, with 10 bases lining up with TRBD1. J lost 6 bases, V lost 4 bases, and 6 bases had no gene match. Germline CDR1 reads LNHDA; CDR2 reads SQIVND (reference sequence). This CDR3 spans 14 amino acids. The CDR3 DNA is TGTGCCAGTAGTAACCGGGACAGGGGCGGCGAGCAGTACTTC. It specifies CASSNRDRGGEQYF.

V and J are TRBV9 and TRBJ1-1; weak D call: TRBD1 (5 bases). Germline V gives CDR1 SGDLS, CDR2 YYNGEE. This CDR3 comprises 15 residues. V lost 4 bases and J 4 bases, leaving 17 bases between the germline ends. The chain's CDR3 is CASSPTDTSGTEAFF. CDR3 sequence (DNA): TGTGCCAGCAGCCCAACGGACACCTCGGGCACTGAAGCTTTCTTT.